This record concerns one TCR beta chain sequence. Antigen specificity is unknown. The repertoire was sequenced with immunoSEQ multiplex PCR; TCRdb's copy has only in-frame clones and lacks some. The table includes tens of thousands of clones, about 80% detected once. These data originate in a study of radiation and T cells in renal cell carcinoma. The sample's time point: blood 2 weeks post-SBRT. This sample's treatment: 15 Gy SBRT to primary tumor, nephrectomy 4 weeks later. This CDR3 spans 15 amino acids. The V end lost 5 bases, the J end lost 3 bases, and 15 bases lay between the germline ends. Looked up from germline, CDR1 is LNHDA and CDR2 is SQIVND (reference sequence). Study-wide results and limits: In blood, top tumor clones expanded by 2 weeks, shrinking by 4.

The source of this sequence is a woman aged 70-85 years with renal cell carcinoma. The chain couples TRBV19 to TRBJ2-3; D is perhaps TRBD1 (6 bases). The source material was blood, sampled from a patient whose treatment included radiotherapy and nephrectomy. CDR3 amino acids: CASSYGPRGTDTQYF. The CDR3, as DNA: TGTGCCAGTAGTTATGGCCCCAGGGGTACAGATACGCAGTATTTT.